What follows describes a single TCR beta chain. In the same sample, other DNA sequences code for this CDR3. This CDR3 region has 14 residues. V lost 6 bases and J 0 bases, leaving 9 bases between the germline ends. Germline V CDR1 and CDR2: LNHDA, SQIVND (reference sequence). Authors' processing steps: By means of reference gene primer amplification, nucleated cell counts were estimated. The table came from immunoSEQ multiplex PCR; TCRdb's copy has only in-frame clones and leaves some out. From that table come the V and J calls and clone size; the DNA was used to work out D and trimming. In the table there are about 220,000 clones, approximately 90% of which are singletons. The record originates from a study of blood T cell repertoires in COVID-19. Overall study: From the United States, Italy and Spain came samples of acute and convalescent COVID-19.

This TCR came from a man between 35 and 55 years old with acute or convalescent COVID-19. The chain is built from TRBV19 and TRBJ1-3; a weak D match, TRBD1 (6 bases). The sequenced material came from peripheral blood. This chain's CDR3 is CASSTGSSGNTIYF. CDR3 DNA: TGTGCCAGTAGCACAGGGAGCTCTGGAAACACCATATATTTT.